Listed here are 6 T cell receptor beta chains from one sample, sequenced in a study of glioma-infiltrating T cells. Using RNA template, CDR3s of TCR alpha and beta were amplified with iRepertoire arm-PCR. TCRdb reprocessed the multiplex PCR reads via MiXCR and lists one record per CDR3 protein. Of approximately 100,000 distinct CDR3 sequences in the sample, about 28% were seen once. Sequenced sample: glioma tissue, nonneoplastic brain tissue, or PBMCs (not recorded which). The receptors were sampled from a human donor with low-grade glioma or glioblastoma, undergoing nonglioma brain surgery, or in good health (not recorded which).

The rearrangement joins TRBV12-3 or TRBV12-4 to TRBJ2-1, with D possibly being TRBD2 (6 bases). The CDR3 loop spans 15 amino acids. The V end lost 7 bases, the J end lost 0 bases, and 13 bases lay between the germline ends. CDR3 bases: TGTGCCAGCATAAGTGGGGGGAACTCCTACAATGAGCAGTTCTTC. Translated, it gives CASISGGNSYNEQFF.

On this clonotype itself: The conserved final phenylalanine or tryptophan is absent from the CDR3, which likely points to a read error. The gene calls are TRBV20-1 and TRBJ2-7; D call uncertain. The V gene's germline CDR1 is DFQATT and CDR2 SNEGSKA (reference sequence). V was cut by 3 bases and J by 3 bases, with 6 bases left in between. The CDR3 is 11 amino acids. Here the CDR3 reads CSARGNYEQYI. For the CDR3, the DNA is TGCAGTGCTAGGGGAAACTACGAGCAGTACATC.

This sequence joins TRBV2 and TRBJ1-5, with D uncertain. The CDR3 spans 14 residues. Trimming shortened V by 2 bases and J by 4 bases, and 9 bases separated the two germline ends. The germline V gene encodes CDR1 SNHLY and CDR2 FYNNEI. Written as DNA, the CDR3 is TGTGCCAGCAGTGAAAGATCGGGAAATCAGCCCCAGCATTTT. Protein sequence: CASSERSGNQPQHF.

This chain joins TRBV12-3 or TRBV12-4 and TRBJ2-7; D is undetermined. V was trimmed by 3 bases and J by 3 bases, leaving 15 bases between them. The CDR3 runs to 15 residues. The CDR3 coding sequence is TGTGCCAGCAGTTTGGGTGGTGTCGGAGTCTACGAGCAGTACTTC. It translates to CASSLGGVGVYEQYF.

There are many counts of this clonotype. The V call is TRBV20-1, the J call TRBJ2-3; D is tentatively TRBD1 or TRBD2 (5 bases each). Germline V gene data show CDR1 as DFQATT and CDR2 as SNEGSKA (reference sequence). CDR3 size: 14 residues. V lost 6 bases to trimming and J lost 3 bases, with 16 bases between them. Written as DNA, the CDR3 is TGCAGTGCCGCCCGGGACGGAAGGACAGATACGCAGTATTTT. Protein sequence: CSAARDGRTDTQYF.

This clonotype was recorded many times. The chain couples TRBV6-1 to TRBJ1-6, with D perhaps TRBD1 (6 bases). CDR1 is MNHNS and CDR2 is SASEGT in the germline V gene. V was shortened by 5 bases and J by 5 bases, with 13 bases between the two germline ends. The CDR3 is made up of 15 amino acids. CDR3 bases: TGTGCCAGCAGTCCGGACAGAAGGGATAATTCACCCCTCCACTTT. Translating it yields CASSPDRRDNSPLHF.